The 21 T cell receptor beta chains given below trace back to one sample, sequenced in a study of T cells after yellow fever vaccination. TCRdb used MiXCR to reprocess the 5' RACE reads, holding one entry per CDR3 protein. The data hold 450,000 to 650,000 distinct CDR3 sequences, with 20% to 25% observed a single time. This sample comprised PBMCs, obtained about 20 days after the first yellow fever vaccination. Source of these receptors: a man aged 18 to 30 who received the YFV17D yellow fever vaccine.

This chain joins TRBV18 and TRBJ2-4; D tentatively fits TRBD1 or TRBD2 (5 bases each). V dropped 3 bases and J dropped 8 bases, with 14 bases sitting between them. Germline CDR1 and CDR2: KGHSH and LQKENI. This CDR3 contains 14 residues. The CDR3 protein is CASSPPEGNDIQYF. The CDR3 DNA reads as TGTGCCAGCTCACCCCCAGAGGGGAATGACATTCAGTACTTC.

This clonotype showed up many times. This sequence joins TRBV12-3 or TRBV12-4 and TRBJ1-1; weak D call: TRBD1 (6 bases). This CDR3 spans 12 amino acids. The germline V and J ends were trimmed by 6 bases and 4 bases, with 9 bases remaining between them. CDR3: CASRQGITEAFF. CDR3 in DNA: TGTGCCAGCAGACAGGGTATCACTGAAGCTTTCTTT.

In this sample, this clonotype turned up many times. The rearrangement links TRBV24-1 to TRBJ2-1; D is ambiguous. This CDR3 has 14 amino acids. The V gene's germline CDR1 is KGHDR and CDR2 SFDVKD. Trimming took off 2 bases at V and 12 bases at J, with 16 bases between the two ends. The CDR3 nucleotides are TGTGCCACCAGTGATTCCCCGAGTTTATGGACGCAGTTCTTC. Translated: CATSDSPSLWTQFF.

This clonotype appeared once. V usage is TRBV5-1 and J usage is TRBJ2-1; the match to TRBD2 covers 9 bases. Germline V gene lookup returns CDR1 SGHRS and CDR2 YFSETQ. With V trimmed by 0 bases and J by 8 bases, 6 bases remained unmatched. The CDR3 totals 15 residues. The CDR3 is CASSLGLAGFDEQFF. Here the CDR3 DNA reads TGCGCCAGCAGCTTGGGCCTAGCGGGGTTCGATGAGCAGTTCTTC.

This clonotype was found a few times. The chain carries TRBV3-1 and TRBJ1-1, with 12 bases that match TRBD1. V dropped 3 bases and J dropped 6; count of bases not matched to a gene: 2. CDR1 LGHDT and CDR2 YNNKEL come from the germline V gene (reference sequence). The CDR3 has 14 residues. As DNA, the CDR3 is TGTGCCAGCAGCCAGGGGACAGGGGGCTCTGAAGCTTTCTTT. It codes for CASSQGTGGSEAFF.

A remark on this clonotype: Sequence at one end of the junction differs from germline and may be a read error. The chain couples TRBV14 to TRBJ2-1; 10 bases align to TRBD1. Germline V CDR1 and CDR2: SGHDN, FVKESK. The CDR3 spans 21 residues. The CDR3 loop reads CASSRQRGTGVPPLTYNEQIF. The CDR3 DNA reads TGTGCCAGCAGCCGTCAGCGGGGGACAGGGGTCCCCCCCCTCACCTACAATGAGCAGATCTTC.

The chain links TRBV7-2 to TRBJ2-1; 9 bases line up with TRBD2. Germline V CDR1 and CDR2: SGHTA, FQGNSA. This CDR3 has 17 residues. Germline trimming cut 1 base from V and 3 bases from J; bases unmatched to any gene: 7. The CDR3 region is CASSLGLAATLYNEQFF. The CDR3 DNA reads TGTGCCAGCAGCTTAGGACTAGCGGCTACTCTCTACAATGAGCAGTTCTTC.

This CDR3 reads CSVEEDYGYTF. CDR3 in DNA: TGCAGCGTTGAGGAGGACTATGGCTACACCTTC. The chain joins TRBV29-1 to TRBJ1-2, with no clear D. The germline V gene encodes CDR1 SQVTM and CDR2 ANQGSEA. The CDR3 has 11 residues. Between the trimmed V and J ends, which lost 3 bases and 3 bases, there was a span of 5 bases.

This chain connects TRBV4-1 to TRBJ1-5, with D unresolved. CDR1 is MGHRA, CDR2 YSYEKL, per germline. Trimming took 1 base from V and 0 from J, leaving 19 bases between them. This CDR3 has 19 amino acids. This CDR3 is CASSQGWRSGYYSNQPQHF. The CDR3 region has the DNA TGCGCCAGCAGCCAAGGGTGGCGCTCGGGTTATTATAGCAATCAGCCCCAGCATTTT.

This clonotype came up a few times. The V and J genes are TRBV4-2 and TRBJ2-1; 8 bases are a match to TRBD2. This CDR3 region has 17 residues. Germline assignment: CDR1 LGHNA and CDR2 YNFKEQ. The trim removed 2 bases at V and 0 bases at J, leaving 6 bases unmatched. For the CDR3, the DNA is TGTGCCAGCAGCCAACCTCCGGGGGGGTCCTCCTACAATGAGCAGTTCTTC. Translation gives CASSQPPGGSSYNEQFF.

This rearrangement joins TRBV6-5 to TRBJ2-1, with 9 nucleotides matching TRBD2. The V segment lost 4 bases and the J segment 7 bases; nucleotides outside the gene matches: 5. The CDR3 contains 14 residues. Germline values: CDR1 MNHEY, CDR2 SVGAGI. The CDR3 is CASSLAGASNEQFF. The CDR3 nucleotides read TGTGCCAGCAGTTTAGCGGGGGCGTCAAATGAGCAGTTCTTC.

The chain couples TRBV30 to TRBJ2-1, with 7 nucleotides matching TRBD2. Per germline, CDR1 GTSNPN and CDR2 SVGIG (reference sequence). The CDR3 has 14 residues. The trim removed 2 bases at V and 6 bases at J, leaving 7 bases unmatched. CDR3 in DNA: TGTGCCTGGAGTCCGGGACTACCTCTCAATGAGCAGTTCTTC. This translates into CAWSPGLPLNEQFF.

This clonotype showed up just a few times. DNA for the CDR3: TGCAGCGTTGAAGGAACGATTAACAGGGGGATCACCTCAAGTGGACCCCACTATGGCTACACCTTC. This sequence encodes CSVEGTINRGITSSGPHYGYTF. The chain couples TRBV29-1 to TRBJ1-2, with TRBD1 matching over 8 bases. This CDR3 has 22 amino acids. Losses at the gene ends were 1 base for V and 3 bases for J; bases not matched to a gene: 28. Germline V gives CDR1 SQVTM, CDR2 ANQGSEA.

The sample holds a few counts of this clonotype. V is TRBV20-1 and J is TRBJ1-2, with D unresolved. The length of the CDR3 is 12 residues. V was trimmed by 1 base and J by 5 bases, leaving 8 bases between them. Looked up from germline, CDR1 is DFQATT and CDR2 is SNEGSKA (reference sequence). The CDR3 nucleotides read TGCAGTGCTAGAGCTGGCGATTATGGCTACACCTTC. It is translated as CSARAGDYGYTF.

The V and J genes are TRBV20-1 and TRBJ2-3; no clear D gene. Germline V gene lookup returns CDR1 DFQATT and CDR2 SNEGSKA (reference sequence). The ends were cut back, 0 bases at V and 2 bases at J, with 12 bases in the middle. The CDR3 has 15 residues. DNA for the CDR3: TGCAGTGCTAGAGATAAGGGCCTTTACACAGATACGCAGTATTTT. Its protein product is CSARDKGLYTDTQYF.

The rearrangement joins TRBV4-2 to TRBJ1-1, with D unclear. V shed 1 base and J shed 1 base, with 10 bases lying between them. The germline CDR1 and CDR2 sequences are LGHNA and YNFKEQ. The CDR3 has 15 residues. The CDR3 loop reads CASSQGVAENTEAFF. DNA for the CDR3: TGTGCCAGCAGCCAAGGCGTTGCGGAGAACACTGAAGCTTTCTTT.

The rearrangement joins TRBV6-1 to TRBJ1-1, with a tentative D call TRBD1 (5 bases). CDR1 MNHNS and CDR2 SASEGT come from the germline V gene. The CDR3 has 14 amino acids. Trimming removed 6 bases at V and 3 bases at J, with 14 bases between. The DNA for the CDR3 is TGTGCCAGCAGGTCCTGGGGGGGAGACACTGAAGCTTTCTTT. Translation: CASRSWGGDTEAFF.

This clonotype was seen more than once but under ten times. The chain couples TRBV6-5 to TRBJ2-5, with no clear D. Germline V gene data show CDR1 as MNHEY and CDR2 as SVGAGI. The CDR3 is 15 amino acids. Trimming took off 0 bases at V and 4 bases at J, with 12 bases between the two ends. The CDR3 loop is CASSYSGWNGETQYF. The CDR3 DNA reads TGTGCCAGCAGTTACTCAGGGTGGAATGGAGAGACCCAGTACTTC.

The rearrangement joins TRBV6-1 to TRBJ2-7; D is unclear. The CDR3 length is 13 residues. Trimming removed 7 bases at V and 0 bases at J, with 10 bases between. Germline V gene lookup returns CDR1 MNHNS and CDR2 SASEGT. This chain's CDR3 is CASNSRSSYEQYF. The CDR3 nucleotides are TGTGCCAGCAATAGTAGGAGCTCCTACGAGCAGTACTTC.

Only a few counts were recorded for this clonotype. The CDR3, as DNA: TGTGCCAGCGATCGAGAGGGGAGAACCACCGGGGAGCTGTTTTTT. Translating gives CASDREGRTTGELFF. The chain combines TRBV2 with TRBJ2-2; D possibly matches TRBD1 or TRBD2 (5 bases each). Deletions cut 8 bases from V and 4 bases from J, with 17 bases between. Per the germline V gene, CDR1 is SNHLY and CDR2 is FYNNEI. The CDR3 covers 15 residues.

The chain uses TRBV7-2 and TRBJ1-1; TRBD1 agrees at 12 bases. V shed 6 bases, J shed 5 bases, and the junction held 10 bases outside the gene matches. CDR1 and CDR2 from the germline V gene are SGHTA and FQGNSA. The CDR3 is 16 residues long. CDR3 nucleotides: TGTGCCAGCAGTTCTCCGGGACAGGGGGCTAATACTGAAGCTTTCTTT. It yields the protein CASSSPGQGANTEAFF.